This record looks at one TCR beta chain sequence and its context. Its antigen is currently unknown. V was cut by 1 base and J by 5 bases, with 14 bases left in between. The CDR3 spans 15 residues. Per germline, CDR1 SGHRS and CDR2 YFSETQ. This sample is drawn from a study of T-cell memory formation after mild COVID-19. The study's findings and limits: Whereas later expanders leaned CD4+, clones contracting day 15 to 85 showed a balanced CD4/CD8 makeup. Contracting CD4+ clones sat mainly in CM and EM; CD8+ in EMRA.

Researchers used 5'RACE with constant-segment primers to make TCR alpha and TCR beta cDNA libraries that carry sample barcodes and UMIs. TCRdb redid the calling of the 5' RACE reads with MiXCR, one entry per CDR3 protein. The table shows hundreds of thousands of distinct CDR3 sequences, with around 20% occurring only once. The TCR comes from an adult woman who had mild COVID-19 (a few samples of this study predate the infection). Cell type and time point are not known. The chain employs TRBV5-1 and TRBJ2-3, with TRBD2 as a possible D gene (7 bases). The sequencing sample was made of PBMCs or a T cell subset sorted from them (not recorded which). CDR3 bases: TGCGCCAGCAGCTTGAGACGGGGGGCTGGAGATACGCAGTATTTT. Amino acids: CASSLRRGAGDTQYF.